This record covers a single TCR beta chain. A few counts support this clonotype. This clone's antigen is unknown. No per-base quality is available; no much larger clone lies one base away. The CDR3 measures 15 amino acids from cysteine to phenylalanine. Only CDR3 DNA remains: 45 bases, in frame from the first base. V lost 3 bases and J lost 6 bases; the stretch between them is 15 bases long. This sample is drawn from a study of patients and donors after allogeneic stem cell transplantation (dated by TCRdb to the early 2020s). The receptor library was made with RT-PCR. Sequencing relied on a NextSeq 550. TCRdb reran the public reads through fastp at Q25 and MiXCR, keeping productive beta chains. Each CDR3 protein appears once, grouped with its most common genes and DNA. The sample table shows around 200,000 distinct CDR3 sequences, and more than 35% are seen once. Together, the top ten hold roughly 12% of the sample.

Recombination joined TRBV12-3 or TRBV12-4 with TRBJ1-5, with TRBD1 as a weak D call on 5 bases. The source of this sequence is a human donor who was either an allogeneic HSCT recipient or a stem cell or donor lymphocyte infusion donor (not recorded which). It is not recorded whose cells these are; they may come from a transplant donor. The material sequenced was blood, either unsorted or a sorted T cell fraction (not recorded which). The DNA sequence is TGTGCCAGCAGTTTTGGGGGGTCTGTCGTTCAGCCCCAGCATTTT. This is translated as CASSFGGSVVQPQHF.